Reported below is one T cell receptor beta chain. Its target is not known. While unrecorded immune exposures were likely, the donors were nominally healthy when sampled. This CDR3 contains 11 residues. Germline V CDR1 and CDR2: MNHNY, SVGAGI (reference sequence). Trimming took off 2 bases at V and 6 bases at J, with 5 bases between the two ends. Amplification used 60 Vbeta primers and 13 Jbeta primers. Sequencing used immunoSEQ multiplex PCR; TCRdb keeps in-frame clones, though not all of them. Seen here are approximately 150,000 clones, approximately 78% observed once, and the top ten hold 4% to 4.5%. This sample is drawn from a study of cytomegalovirus exposure and HLA in healthy donors. Study-wide results and caveats: Relative to equally common others, HLA-associated TCR beta chains showed greater clonal expansion in a later analysis.

This TCR derives from a woman in her thirties or forties in good health and CMV-seropositive. This chain links TRBV6-6 with TRBJ2-7, with no clear D. What was sequenced was PBMCs. CDR3 protein: CASSYGSEQYF. DNA for the CDR3: TGTGCCAGCAGTTACGGTAGCGAGCAGTACTTC.